The 5 T cell receptor beta chains given below trace back to one sample, sequenced in a study of T cell responses to AZD1222 COVID-19 vaccine. Assay: immunoSEQ multiplex PCR; the TCRdb copy retains only in-frame clones and omits some. The sample comprises fewer than 85,000 clones, approximately 92% of which are singletons, and around 29% rests with the top ten. Sequencing used peripheral blood, obtained on day 0 of AZD1222 vaccination. These TCRs come from an adult in good health.

This sequence joins TRBV18 and TRBJ2-7, with a tentative D call TRBD2 (5 bases). The germline V gene has CDR1 KGHSH and CDR2 LQKENI. The CDR3 consists of 13 residues. V lost 3 bases to trimming and J lost 5 bases, with 11 bases between them. In DNA, the CDR3 is TGTGCCAGCTCACCTGGATCCGGGAACGAGCAGTACTTC. Its translation: CASSPGSGNEQYF.

The chain is built from TRBV21-1 and TRBJ1-4; the D call of TRBD1 is as the table states it, not checked on the DNA. TRBV21-1 is a known pseudogene. This CDR3 is built from 15 residues. In nucleotides, the CDR3 is TGTGCCAGCAGCAAAGAAAGGGGCCGCCAGGAAAAACTGTTTTTT. Amino acid sequence: CASSKERGRQEKLFF.

This chain uses TRBV19 with TRBJ2-5, with a tentative D call TRBD2 (6 bases). Germline loops: CDR1 LNHDA, CDR2 SQIVND (reference sequence). V dropped 5 bases and J dropped 5 bases, with 15 bases sitting between them. CDR3 length equals 14 residues. This CDR3 reads CASSSRGAGETQYF. The CDR3 region has the DNA TGTGCCAGTAGTTCGAGGGGCGCGGGGGAGACCCAGTACTTC.

V and J are TRBV5-4 and TRBJ2-1; a weak D match, TRBD1 (5 bases). The germline gives CDR1 SGHNT, CDR2 YYREEE (reference sequence). V shed 4 bases and J shed 2 bases, with 13 bases lying between them. This CDR3 contains 15 residues. CDR3 nucleotide sequence: TGTGCCAGCAGCGGTAGCAGGGTAACCTACAATGAGCAGTTCTTC. Translation: CASSGSRVTYNEQFF.

This clone was observed a few times. This rearrangement joins TRBV7-2 to TRBJ1-5; D is undetermined. CDR1 SGHTA and CDR2 FQGNSA come from the germline V gene. The CDR3 sequence is 12 residues long. Trimming removed 4 bases at V and 4 bases at J, with 5 bases between. CDR3 nucleotide sequence: TGTGCCAGCAGCTCACTGAATCAGCCCCAGCATTTT. Translating gives CASSSLNQPQHF.